The clone carrying this T cell receptor beta chain was detected only a few times. The junction differs from germline at one of its ends, possibly a read error. Germline V lookup: CDR1 SQVTM, CDR2 ANQGSEA. The CDR3 sequence is 16 residues long. This record belongs to a study of tumor-infiltrating lymphocytes in primary liver carcinoma. Priming with a constant-region primer yielded TCR beta cDNA from about 500 ng total RNA. Amplification in three nested multiplex PCR rounds with slightly modified ARM-PCR gave rise to TCR beta libraries. The first two PCR rounds used TRBV1-TRBV30 primers with a Cbeta primer, around 10 cycles each. A single record per CDR3 protein comes from TCRdb applying MiXCR to the multiplex PCR reads. This table holds 40,000 or so distinct CDR3 sequences, more than 70% found once. Unsorted bulk tissue, about 19-32 mg of it, served as the source for co-extraction of RNA and DNA.

This receptor was obtained from a man aged 40-49 years with primary liver carcinoma and hepatitis B virus infection. This chain links TRBV29-1 with TRBJ2-3; D is possibly TRBD2 (6 bases). Material for sequencing was tumor-adjacent normal liver tissue. CDR3 in DNA: TGTAGCGTTGAAGGGCGGATCGAGACTAGACAAGATACGCAGTATTTT. It encodes CSVEGRIETRQDTQYF.